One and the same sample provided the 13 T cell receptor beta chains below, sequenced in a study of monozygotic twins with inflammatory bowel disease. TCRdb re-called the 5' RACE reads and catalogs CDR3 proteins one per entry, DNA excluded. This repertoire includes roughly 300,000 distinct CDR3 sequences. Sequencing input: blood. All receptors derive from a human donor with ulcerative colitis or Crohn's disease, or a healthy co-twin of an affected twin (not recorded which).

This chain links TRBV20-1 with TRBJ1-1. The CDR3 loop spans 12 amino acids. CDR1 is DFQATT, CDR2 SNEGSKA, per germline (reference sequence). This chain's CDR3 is CSATWMNTEAFF.

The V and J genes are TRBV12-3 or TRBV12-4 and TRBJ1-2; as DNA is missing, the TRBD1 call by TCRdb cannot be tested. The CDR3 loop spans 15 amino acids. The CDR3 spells CASSLAGEPGYGYTF.

This chain's CDR3 is CASSLISPGNTIYF. The rearrangement joins TRBV7-2 to TRBJ1-3. The germline CDR1 and CDR2 sequences are SGHTA and FQGNSA. The CDR3 extends over 14 amino acids.

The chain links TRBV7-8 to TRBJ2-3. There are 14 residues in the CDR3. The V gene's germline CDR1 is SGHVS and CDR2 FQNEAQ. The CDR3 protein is CASSLAGAVDTQYF.

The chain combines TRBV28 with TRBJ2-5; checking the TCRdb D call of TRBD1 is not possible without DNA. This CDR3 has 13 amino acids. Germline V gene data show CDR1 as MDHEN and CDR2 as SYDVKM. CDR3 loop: CATYGQPKETQYF.

CDR3 loop: CASSPTGDNYGYTF. The chain couples TRBV7-3 to TRBJ1-2; TCRdb gives TRBD1 as the D gene, but with no DNA this cannot be confirmed. The germline V gene has CDR1 SGHTA and CDR2 FQGTGA. The CDR3 spans 14 residues.

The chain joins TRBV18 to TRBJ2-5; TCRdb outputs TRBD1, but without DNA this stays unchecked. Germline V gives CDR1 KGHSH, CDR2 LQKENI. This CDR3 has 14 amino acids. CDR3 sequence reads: CASSQDTMKETQYF.

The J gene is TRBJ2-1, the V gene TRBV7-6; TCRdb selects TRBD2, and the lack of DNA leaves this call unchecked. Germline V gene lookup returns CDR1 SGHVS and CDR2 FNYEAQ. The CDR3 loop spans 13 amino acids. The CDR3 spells CASSFGVHAKQFF.

The CDR3 sequence is CASNLGVGEQYF. The chain combines TRBV7-2 with TRBJ2-7; there is no DNA to check the TCRdb D call of TRBD1. The CDR3 is 12 residues long. Germline CDR1 is SGHTA and CDR2 is FQGNSA.

The CDR3 here is CASSFSGTLPGETQYF. The genes are TRBV12-3 or TRBV12-4 and TRBJ2-5; TCRdb lists TRBD1, though no DNA is available to test this call. The CDR3 totals 16 residues.

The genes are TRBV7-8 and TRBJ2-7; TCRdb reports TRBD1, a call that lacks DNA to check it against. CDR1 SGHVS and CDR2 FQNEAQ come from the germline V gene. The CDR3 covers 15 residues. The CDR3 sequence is CASSLRGTGGYEQYF.

This CDR3 is CSARGTAYEQYF. This chain uses TRBV20-1 with TRBJ2-7. The length of the CDR3 is 12 residues. The germline gives CDR1 DFQATT, CDR2 SNEGSKA (reference sequence).

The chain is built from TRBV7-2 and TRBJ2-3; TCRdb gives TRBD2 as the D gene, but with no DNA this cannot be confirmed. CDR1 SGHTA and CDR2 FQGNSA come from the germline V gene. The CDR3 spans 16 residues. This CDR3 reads CASSGPAGGNTGTQYF.